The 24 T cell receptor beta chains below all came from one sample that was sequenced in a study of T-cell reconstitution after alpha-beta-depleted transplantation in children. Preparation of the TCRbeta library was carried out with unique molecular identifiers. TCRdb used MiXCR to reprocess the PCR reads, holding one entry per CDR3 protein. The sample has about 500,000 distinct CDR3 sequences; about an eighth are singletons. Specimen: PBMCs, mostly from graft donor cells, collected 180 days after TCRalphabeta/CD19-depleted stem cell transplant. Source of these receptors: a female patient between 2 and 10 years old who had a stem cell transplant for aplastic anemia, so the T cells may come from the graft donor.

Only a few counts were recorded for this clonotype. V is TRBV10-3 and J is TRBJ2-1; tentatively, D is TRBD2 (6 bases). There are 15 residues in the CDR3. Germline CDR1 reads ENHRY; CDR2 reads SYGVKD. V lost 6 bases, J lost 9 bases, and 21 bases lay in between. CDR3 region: CAIRALVHSEGEQFF. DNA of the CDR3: TGTGCCATCAGGGCCCTAGTCCACTCGGAGGGTGAGCAGTTCTTC.

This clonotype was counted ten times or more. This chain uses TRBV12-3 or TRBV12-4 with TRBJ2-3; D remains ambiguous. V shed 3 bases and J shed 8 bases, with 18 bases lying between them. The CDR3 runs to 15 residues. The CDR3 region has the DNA TGTGCCAGCAGTTTGCAGATGATGGGTGGTCGTACGCAGTATTTT. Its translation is CASSLQMMGGRTQYF.

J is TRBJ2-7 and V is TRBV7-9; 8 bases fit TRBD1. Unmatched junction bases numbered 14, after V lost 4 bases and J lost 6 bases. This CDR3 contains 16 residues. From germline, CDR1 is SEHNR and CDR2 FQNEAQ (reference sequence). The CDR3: CASSSGGQGTKSEQYF. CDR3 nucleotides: TGTGCCAGCAGCTCGGGCGGACAGGGAACCAAGAGCGAGCAGTACTTC.

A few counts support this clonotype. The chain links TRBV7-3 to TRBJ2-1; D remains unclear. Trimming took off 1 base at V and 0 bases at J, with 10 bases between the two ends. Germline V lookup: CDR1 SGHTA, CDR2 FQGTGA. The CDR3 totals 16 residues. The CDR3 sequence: CASSLITRSSYNEQFF. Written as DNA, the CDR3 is TGTGCCAGCAGCTTAATTACCCGAAGCTCCTACAATGAGCAGTTCTTC. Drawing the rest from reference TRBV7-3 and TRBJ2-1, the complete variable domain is GAGVSQTPSNKVTEKGKYVELRCDPISGHTALYWYRQSLGQGPEFLIYFQGTGAADDSGLPNDRFFAVRPEGSVSTLKIQRTERGDSAVYLCASSLITRSSYNEQFFGPGTRLTVL.

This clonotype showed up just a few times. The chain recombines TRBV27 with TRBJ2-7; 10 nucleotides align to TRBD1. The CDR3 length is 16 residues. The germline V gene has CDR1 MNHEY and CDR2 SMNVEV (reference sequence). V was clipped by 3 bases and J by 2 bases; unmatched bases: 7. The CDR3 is CASSFNRDRGAYEQYF. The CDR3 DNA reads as TGTGCCAGCAGTTTCAACCGGGACAGGGGCGCCTACGAGCAGTACTTC.

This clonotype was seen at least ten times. The CDR3 here is CASSPGWNEQFF. CDR3 coding DNA: TGTGCCAGCAGTCCCGGCTGGAATGAGCAGTTCTTC. The chain uses TRBV28 and TRBJ2-1; D remains unclear. Trimming took 5 bases from V and 7 from J, leaving 9 bases between them. This CDR3 is 12 amino acids long. CDR1 is MDHEN and CDR2 is SYDVKM in the germline V gene.

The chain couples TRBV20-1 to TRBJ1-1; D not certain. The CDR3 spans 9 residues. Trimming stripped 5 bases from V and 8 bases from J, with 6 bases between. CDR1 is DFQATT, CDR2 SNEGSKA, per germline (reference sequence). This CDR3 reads CSAREEAFF. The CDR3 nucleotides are TGCAGTGCTCGGGAGGAAGCTTTCTTT.

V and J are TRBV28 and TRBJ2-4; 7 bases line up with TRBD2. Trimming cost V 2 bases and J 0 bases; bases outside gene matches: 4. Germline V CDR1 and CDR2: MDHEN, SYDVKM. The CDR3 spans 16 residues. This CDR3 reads CASSLGGDLAKNIQYF. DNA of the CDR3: TGTGCCAGCAGTTTAGGGGGGGACTTAGCCAAAAACATTCAGTACTTC.

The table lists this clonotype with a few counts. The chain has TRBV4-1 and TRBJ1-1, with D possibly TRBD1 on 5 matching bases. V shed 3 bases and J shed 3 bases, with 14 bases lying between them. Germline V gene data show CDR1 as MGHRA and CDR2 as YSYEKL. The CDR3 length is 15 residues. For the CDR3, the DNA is TGCGCCAGCAGCCAGGAGGGGATCGGGCACACTGAAGCTTTCTTT. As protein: CASSQEGIGHTEAFF.

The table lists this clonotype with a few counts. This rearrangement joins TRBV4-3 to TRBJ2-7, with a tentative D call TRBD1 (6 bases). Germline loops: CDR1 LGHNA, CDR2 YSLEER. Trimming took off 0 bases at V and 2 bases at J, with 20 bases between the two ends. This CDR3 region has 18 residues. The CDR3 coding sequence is TGCGCCAGCAGCCAAGATCTAGGGACATGGGCTTTTGCCTACGAGCAGTACTTC. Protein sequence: CASSQDLGTWAFAYEQYF.

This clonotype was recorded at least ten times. As DNA, the CDR3 is TGTGCCAGCAGTCCCGGACTAGCGGGAGGGGATGAGCAGTTCTTC. Its translation: CASSPGLAGGDEQFF. The chain links TRBV6-1 to TRBJ2-1, with TRBD2 matching over 15 bases. This CDR3 has 15 amino acids. V gave up 5 bases and J gave up 8 bases; unmatched junction bases: 4. Germline V CDR1 and CDR2: MNHNS, SASEGT.

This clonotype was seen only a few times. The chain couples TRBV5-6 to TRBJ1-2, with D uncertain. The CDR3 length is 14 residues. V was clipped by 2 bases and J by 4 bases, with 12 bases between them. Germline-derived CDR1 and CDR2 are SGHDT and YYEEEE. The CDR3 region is CASSFTASGYGYTF. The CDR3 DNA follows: TGTGCCAGCAGCTTCACCGCCTCGGGCTATGGCTACACCTTC.

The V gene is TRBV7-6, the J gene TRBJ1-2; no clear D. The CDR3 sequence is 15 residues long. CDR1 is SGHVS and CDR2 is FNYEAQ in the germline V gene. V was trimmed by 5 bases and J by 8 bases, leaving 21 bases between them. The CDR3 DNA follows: TGTGCCAGCAGCCGGTGGGCGGACGGTGAGCCGGGCTACACCTTC. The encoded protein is CASSRWADGEPGYTF.

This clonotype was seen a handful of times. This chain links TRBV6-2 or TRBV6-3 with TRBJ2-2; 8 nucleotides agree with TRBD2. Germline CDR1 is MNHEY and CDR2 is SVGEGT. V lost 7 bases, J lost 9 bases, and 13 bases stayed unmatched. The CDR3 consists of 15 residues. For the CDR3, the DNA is TGTGCCAGCAACTTCGCCTCGGGCGGGAGGAGGGAGCTGTTTTTT. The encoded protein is CASNFASGGRRELFF.

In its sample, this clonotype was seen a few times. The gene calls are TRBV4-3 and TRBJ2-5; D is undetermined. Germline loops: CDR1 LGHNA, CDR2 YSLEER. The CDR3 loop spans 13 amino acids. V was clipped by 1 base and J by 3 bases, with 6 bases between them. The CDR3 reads CASSQAPEETQYF. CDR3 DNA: TGCGCCAGCAGCCAAGCCCCAGAAGAGACCCAGTACTTC.

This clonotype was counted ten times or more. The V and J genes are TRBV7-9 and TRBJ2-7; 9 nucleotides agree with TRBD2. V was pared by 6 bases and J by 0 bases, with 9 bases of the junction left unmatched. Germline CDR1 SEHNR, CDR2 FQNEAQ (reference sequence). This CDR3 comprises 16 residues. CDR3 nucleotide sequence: TGTGCCAGCAGTCCAATTAGCGGGAGAGACTCCTACGAGCAGTACGTC. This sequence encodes CASSPISGRDSYEQYV.

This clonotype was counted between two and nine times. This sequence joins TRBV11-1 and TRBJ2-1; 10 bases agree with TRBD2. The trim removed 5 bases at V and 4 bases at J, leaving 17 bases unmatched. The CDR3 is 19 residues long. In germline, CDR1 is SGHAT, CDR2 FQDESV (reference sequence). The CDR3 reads CASSTRTVGAGGEYNEQFF. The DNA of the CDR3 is TGTGCCAGCAGCACCAGAACGGTAGGAGCGGGAGGGGAATACAATGAGCAGTTCTTC.

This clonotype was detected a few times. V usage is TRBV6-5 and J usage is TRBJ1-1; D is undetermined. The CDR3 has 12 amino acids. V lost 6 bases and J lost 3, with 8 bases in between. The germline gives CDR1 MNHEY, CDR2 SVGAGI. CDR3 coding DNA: TGTGCCAGCAGATCCAGACACACTGAAGCTTTCTTT. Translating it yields CASRSRHTEAFF.

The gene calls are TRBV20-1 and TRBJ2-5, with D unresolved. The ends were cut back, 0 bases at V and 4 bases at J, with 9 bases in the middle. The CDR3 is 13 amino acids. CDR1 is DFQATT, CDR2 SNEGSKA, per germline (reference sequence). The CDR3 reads CSARDQLTETQYF. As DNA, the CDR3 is TGCAGTGCTAGAGATCAACTTACAGAGACCCAGTACTTC.

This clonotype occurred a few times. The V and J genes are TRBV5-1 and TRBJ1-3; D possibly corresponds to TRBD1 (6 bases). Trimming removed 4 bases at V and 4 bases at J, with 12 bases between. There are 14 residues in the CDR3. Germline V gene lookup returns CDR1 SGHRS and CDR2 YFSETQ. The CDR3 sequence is CASSRQTGGNTIYF. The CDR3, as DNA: TGCGCCAGCAGCCGTCAGACAGGCGGAAACACCATATATTTT.

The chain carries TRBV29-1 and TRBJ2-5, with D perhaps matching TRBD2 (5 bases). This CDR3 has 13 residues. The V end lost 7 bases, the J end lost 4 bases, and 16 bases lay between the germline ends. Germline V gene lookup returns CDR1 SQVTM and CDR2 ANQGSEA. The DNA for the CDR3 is TGCAGCGCCGGCTCGGGGAACGGAGAGACCCAGTACTTC. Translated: CSAGSGNGETQYF.

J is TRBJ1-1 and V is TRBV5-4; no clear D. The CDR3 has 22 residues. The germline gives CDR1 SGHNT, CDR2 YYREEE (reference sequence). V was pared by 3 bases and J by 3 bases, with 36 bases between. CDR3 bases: TGTGCCAGCAGCTCTCTTCAAGCGGCTGGTTCTTTTGGTAAGCTGGTGGACACTGAAGCTTTCTTT. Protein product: CASSSLQAAGSFGKLVDTEAFF.

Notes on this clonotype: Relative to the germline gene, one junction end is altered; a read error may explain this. CDR3 sequence: CATSCLETLDRCNQPQHF. The CDR3 nucleotides are TGTGCCACCAGCTGCCTCGAGACTTTGGACAGGTGCAATCAGCCCCAGCATTTT. This chain connects TRBV5-5 to TRBJ1-5; 7 nucleotides align to TRBD1. There are 18 residues in the CDR3. Germline CDR1 and CDR2: SGHKS and YYEKEE (reference sequence).

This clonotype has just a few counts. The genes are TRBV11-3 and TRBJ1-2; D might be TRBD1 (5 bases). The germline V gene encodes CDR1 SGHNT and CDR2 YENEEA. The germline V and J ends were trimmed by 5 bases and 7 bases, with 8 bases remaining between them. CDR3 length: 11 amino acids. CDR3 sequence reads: CASSHQGGYTF. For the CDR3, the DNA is TGTGCCAGCAGCCATCAGGGTGGCTACACCTTC.